Listed below are T cell receptor beta chains from one sample, sequenced in a study of cytotoxic CD8 clonotypes in ibrutinib-treated CLL. Measured with immunoSEQ multiplex PCR; TCRdb has only the in-frame clones, and not every one. Among 9,500 to 15,000 clones listed, about 59% were seen once. This specimen consisted of PBMCs, obtained before ibrutinib treatment. These receptors all come from a human donor with chronic lymphocytic leukemia. Each CDR3 is given with its conserved first and last residue. Fields, in order: CDR3 length, V gene, D gene, J gene, clone size, CDR3 DNA, CDR3 protein. A D gene is named only where the DNA matches it firmly. Expanded clones get a size class; other rows say once, few or many, or leave the size out.

14	TRBV7-7	-	TRBJ2-1	-	TGTGCTAGCAGCTTAGGGGGATTGTACAATGAGCAGTTCTTC	CASSLGGLYNEQFF
13	TRBV11-2	-	TRBJ1-2	-	TGTGCCAGCAGCCCGGGCCTAAACTATGGCTACACCTTC	CASSPGLNYGYTF
14	TRBV11-2	-	TRBJ2-5	medium-sized	TGTGCCAGCAGCTTACAGGATTCCCAAGAGACCCAGTACTTC	CASSLQDSQETQYF
16	TRBV25-1	-	TRBJ2-1	-	TGTGCCAGCAGGGCTCGGTGGGCCCGCTCCTACAATGAGCAGTTCTTC	CASRARWARSYNEQFF
16	TRBV30	-	TRBJ2-3	-	TGTGCCAGATCCCATCTCGGGACCACTAGCACAGATACGCAGTATTTT	CARSHLGTTSTDTQYF
16	TRBV30	-	TRBJ2-7	few	TGTGCCTGGAGTGTACAAACCCCGAGGGGGGCGGATGAGCAGTACTTC	CAWSVQTPRGADEQYF
15	TRBV11-2	-	TRBJ1-1	-	TGTGCCAGCAGCTCAGTCCGGGGACAGAACACTGAAGCTTTCTTT	CASSSVRGQNTEAFF
16	TRBV18	TRBD2	TRBJ2-3	-	TGTGCCAGCTCTCGGCGAGCGGGGGAGGTAACAGATACGCAGTATTTT	CASSRRAGEVTDTQYF
13	TRBV16	-	TRBJ2-1	-	TGTGCCAGCAGCCAAACCAGCGACAATGAGCAGTTCTTC	CASSQTSDNEQFF
13	TRBV7-3	-	TRBJ2-2	few	TGTGCCAGCAGCTTAATTGTCGCCGGGGAGCTGTTTTTT	CASSLIVAGELFF
18	TRBV7-2	-	TRBJ2-1	-	TGTGCCAGCAGCTTTGGGGCTAGGGCCCTAAGCTCCTACAATGAGCAGTTCTTC	CASSFGARALSSYNEQFF
15	TRBV27	TRBD2	TRBJ2-5	-	TGTGCCAGCAGTTCCCCCGGGACTAGGGAAGAGACCCAGTACTTC	CASSSPGTREETQYF
10	TRBV20-1	TRBD1	TRBJ1-2	-	TGCAGTGCAAACAGGGGTGGCTACACCTTC	CSANRGGYTF
16	TRBV27	-	TRBJ2-7	few	TGTGCCAGCAGTTACACGCTAAGGGACTTCTCCTACGAGCAGTACTTC	CASSYTLRDFSYEQYF
16	TRBV2	-	TRBJ1-6	medium-sized	TGTGCCAGCAGTCTGAGTAGGGGTTCTCGAAGTTCACCCCTCCACTTT	CASSLSRGSRSSPLHF
13	TRBV27	-	TRBJ1-2	once	TGTGCCAGCAGTAATGGTATCAACTATGGCTACACCTTC	CASSNGINYGYTF
14	TRBV25-1	-	TRBJ2-7	-	TGTGCCAGCAGTGAACGGGGGTTCACCTACGAGCAGTACTTC	CASSERGFTYEQYF
16	TRBV5-1	-	TRBJ1-3	once	TGCGCCAGCAGCCCCCATGGAGGCTCCTCTGGAAACACCATATATTTT	CASSPHGGSSGNTIYF
14	TRBV30	TRBD2	TRBJ2-5	-	TGTGCCTGGGGACTTGGCGGGGGGAAAGAGACCCAGTACTTC	CAWGLGGGKETQYF
14	TRBV28	-	TRBJ1-1	-	TGTGCCAGCAGACCGACAGGAACGAACACTGAAGCTTTCTTT	CASRPTGTNTEAFF
14	TRBV7-8	TRBD1	TRBJ1-4	-	TGTGCCAGCAGCTTAGGACAGGGTAGCGGAAAACTGTTTTTT	CASSLGQGSGKLFF
13	TRBV19	-	TRBJ1-2	-	TGTGCCAGTACCCGGGGGGAGGGTGGTGGCTACACCTTC	CASTRGEGGGYTF
13	TRBV5-1	-	TRBJ1-1	-	TGCGCCAGCAGCTCAGGACCTAACACTGAAGCTTTCTTT	CASSSGPNTEAFF
14	TRBV5-1	-	TRBJ1-4	few	TGCGCCAGCAGTACGGGCCATATGAATGAAAAACTGTTTTTT	CASSTGHMNEKLFF
18	TRBV6-1	TRBD1	TRBJ2-3	few	TGTGCCAGCAGTGAAGCTGTCGGGACAGTTGACAGCACAGATACGCAGTATTTT	CASSEAVGTVDSTDTQYF
15	TRBV19	TRBD1	TRBJ2-6	-	TGTGCCAGTAGCACAACAGGGGCTGGGGCCAACGTCCTGACTTTC	CASSTTGAGANVLTF
12	TRBV10-1	-	TRBJ2-3	-	TGCGCCAGCAGTTCCTATACGACAGCGCAGTATTTT	CASSSYTTAQYF
11	TRBV2	-	TRBJ2-1	-	TGTGCCAGCGCAGGGTACAATGAGCAGTTCTTC	CASAGYNEQFF
16	TRBV15	-	TRBJ1-6	-	TGTGCCACCAGCAGAGGAGGGGGCTCCTATAATTCACCCCTCCACTTT	CATSRGGGSYNSPLHF
13	TRBV11-2	-	TRBJ2-7	few	TGTGCCAGCAGCTTCGGCGGCACCTACGAGCAGTACTTC	CASSFGGTYEQYF
16	TRBV4-2	-	TRBJ1-3	few	TGTGCCAGCAGCCAAGATCCTTCGGGTACCGGAAACACCATATATTTT	CASSQDPSGTGNTIYF
13	TRBV5-1	-	TRBJ1-2	-	TGCGCCAGCAGCATTACGACAATTGGTAGCTACACCTTC	CASSITTIGSYTF
12	TRBV7-9	-	TRBJ2-5	few	TGTGCCAGCAGCTTAGCCGAAGAGACCCAGTACTTC	CASSLAEETQYF
15	TRBV6-1	-	TRBJ1-6	-	TGTGCCAGCAGGCTATCTAGGGGGACGAATTCACCCCTCCACTTT	CASRLSRGTNSPLHF
16	TRBV6-5	TRBD1	TRBJ2-7	-	TGTGCCAGCAGTTGGGACAGGGGGCTTAACACCTACGAGCAGTACTTC	CASSWDRGLNTYEQYF
15	TRBV15	TRBD1	TRBJ1-5	-	TGTGCCACCAGCAGAGGGGACAGCCCTAATCAGCCCCAGCATTTT	CATSRGDSPNQPQHF
16	TRBV25-1	TRBD1	TRBJ1-1	-	TGTGCCAGCCCCGGACAGGGAGACTCGGGGGACACTGAAGCTTTCTTT	CASPGQGDSGDTEAFF
14	TRBV5-6	TRBD2	TRBJ2-5	few	TGTGCCAGCAGCTTGAAAGGACTAGCGGGGGCTCAGTACTTC	CASSLKGLAGAQYF
16	TRBV4-1	TRBD1	TRBJ1-2	few	TGCGCCAGCAGCGCTTTGACAGGGGGCGGTAACTATGGCTACACCTTC	CASSALTGGGNYGYTF
14	TRBV5-1	TRBD2	TRBJ2-1	-	TGCGCCAGCAGCTTGGGCTCCAGGGAGGGTGAGCAGTTCTTC	CASSLGSREGEQFF
12	TRBV18	-	TRBJ2-7	-	TGTGCCAGCTCACCAGGGGACACCCAGGAGTACTTC	CASSPGDTQEYF
16	TRBV11-2	TRBD1	TRBJ2-7	-	TGTGCCAGCAGCTTAGAAGGGAGTGGGACAGGGTACGAGCAGTACTTC	CASSLEGSGTGYEQYF
15	TRBV9	TRBD2	TRBJ2-7	-	TGTGCCAGCAGCGTAGGGGTTAGCGGGGGCCACGAGCAGTACTTC	CASSVGVSGGHEQYF
14	TRBV7-2	-	TRBJ2-2	few	TGTGCCAGCAGCTTAGAGGCAGCCACCGGGGAGCTGTTTTTT	CASSLEAATGELFF
13	TRBV6-5	TRBD1	TRBJ1-2	-	TGTGCCAGCAGTGACAGGGGGCCTGGGGGTTACACCTTC	CASSDRGPGGYTF
16	TRBV4-1	TRBD1	TRBJ2-5	-	TGCGCCAGCAGCCCCGACAGGGGCCGCGCGCTGGAGACCCAGTACTTC	CASSPDRGRALETQYF
13	TRBV5-5	-	TRBJ1-1	-	TGTGCCAGCCGGCAGGGGCCGAACACTGAAGCTTTCTTT	CASRQGPNTEAFF
15	TRBV9	TRBD1	TRBJ1-3	medium-sized	TGTGCCAGCAGTCCCCACAGGGGGCCTGGAAACACCATATATTTT	CASSPHRGPGNTIYF
15	TRBV2	-	TRBJ2-3	few	TGTGCCAGCAGTGCCGGGACCGCGAGCACAGATACGCAGTATTTT	CASSAGTASTDTQYF
13	TRBV7-2	TRBD1	TRBJ1-2	few	TGTGCCAGCAGCTCACAGGGGGCACGGGGCTACACCTTC	CASSSQGARGYTF
15	TRBV19	TRBD1	TRBJ1-5	-	TGTGCCACCCGGACAGGGTATGGGAGCAATCAGCCCCAGCATTTT	CATRTGYGSNQPQHF
13	TRBV6-1	TRBD1	TRBJ1-1	-	TGTGCCAGCAGAATGCAGGGGGCTACTGAAGCTTTCTTT	CASRMQGATEAFF
18	TRBV5-1	TRBD2	TRBJ2-3	-	TGCGCCAGCAGGACGGGGGGGTACTATCGGTCGGGCACAGATACGCAGTATTTT	CASRTGGYYRSGTDTQYF
13	TRBV10-2	-	TRBJ2-1	-	TGCGCCAGCAGTCAAGTCCTAAACAATGAGCAGTTCTTC	CASSQVLNNEQFF
17	TRBV9	TRBD1	TRBJ2-2	-	TGTGCCAGCAGCGTAGGTCGAGGGACAGGAGTAGCCGGGGAGCTGTTTTTT	CASSVGRGTGVAGELFF
16	TRBV19	-	TRBJ2-2	medium-sized	TGTGCCAGTAGTATAATTGCGGGGGCTAACACCGGGGAGCTGTTTTTT	CASSIIAGANTGELFF
15	TRBV11-2	TRBD1	TRBJ2-5	once	TGTGCCAGCAGCTTAATCGGGACAGGCATGGAGACCCAGTACTTC	CASSLIGTGMETQYF
12	TRBV28	TRBD2	TRBJ2-3	-	TGTGCCAGCAGCCTCGGGACTAGCCGTTGGTATTTT	CASSLGTSRWYF
15	TRBV4-1	TRBD1	TRBJ2-4	few	TGCGCCAGCAGCCAGGGACAGGGGATCGAAAACATTCAGTACTTC	CASSQGQGIENIQYF